Listed here are 22 T cell receptor beta chains from one sample, sequenced in a study of T cells after somatic rescue of genetic block. The protocol was immunoSEQ multiplex PCR, while the TCRdb copy is restricted to in-frame clones and leaves out a portion. The data contain more than 70,000 clones, around 90% of them singletons. Sequencing input: peripheral blood mononuclear cells (PBMCs). The receptors come from a woman aged 18-29 years.

This chain's CDR3 is CASSPGLAGQSSYNEQFF. In nucleotides, the CDR3 is TGTGCCAGCAGCCCCGGACTAGCGGGGCAGAGCTCCTACAATGAGCAGTTCTTC. This chain joins TRBV11-3 and TRBJ2-1, with 12 positions matching TRBD2. CDR3 length equals 18 residues. Germline V lookup: CDR1 SGHNT, CDR2 YENEEA. Trimming at V came to 5 bases and at J to 0 bases, leaving 8 bases not matched to a gene.

The genes are TRBV4-3 and TRBJ2-1; possibly TRBD1 for D (5 bases). Germline V gives CDR1 LGHNA, CDR2 YSLEER. Trimming took 0 bases from V and 4 from J, leaving 7 bases between them. This CDR3 is built from 14 residues. The CDR3 bases are TGCGCCAGCAGCCAAGATTCAGGGTACAATGAGCAGTTCTTC. It is translated as CASSQDSGYNEQFF.

This chain joins TRBV6-6 and TRBJ1-5; D ambiguous. Germline assignment: CDR1 MNHNY and CDR2 SVGAGI (reference sequence). V dropped 0 bases and J dropped 3 bases, with 6 bases sitting between them. The CDR3 loop spans 14 amino acids. The CDR3 reads CASSYSGPNQPQHF. The CDR3 coding sequence is TGTGCCAGCAGTTACTCAGGTCCCAATCAGCCCCAGCATTTT.

The genes are TRBV5-1 and TRBJ1-2; D remains ambiguous. This CDR3 contains 15 residues. The V gene's germline CDR1 is SGHRS and CDR2 YFSETQ. V was shortened by 2 bases and J by 2 bases, with 13 bases between the two germline ends. CDR3 protein: CASSFEHLRNYGYTF. The CDR3 nucleotides are TGCGCCAGCAGCTTTGAACACCTTCGAAACTATGGCTACACCTTC. Filled out from reference TRBV5-1 and TRBJ1-2, the complete variable domain reads KAGVTQTPRYLIKTRGQQVTLSCSPISGHRSVSWYQQTPGQGLQFLFEYFSETQRNKGNFPGRFSGRQFSNSRSEMNVSTLELGDSALYLCASSFEHLRNYGYTFGSGTRLTVV.

This clone was detected only once. The chain combines TRBV27 with TRBJ2-3, with 11 bases identical to TRBD1. This CDR3 has 16 amino acids. Trimming removed 5 bases from V and 4 bases from J; junction bases left unmatched: 8. From germline, CDR1 is MNHEY and CDR2 SMNVEV (reference sequence). The CDR3 coding sequence is TGTGCCAGCAGTCCGGGGACAGGGGGGATCGCAGATACGCAGTATTTT. Translated: CASSPGTGGIADTQYF.

The chain couples TRBV5-1 to TRBJ2-5; D might be TRBD2 (5 bases). Deletions cut 4 bases from V and 2 bases from J, with 18 bases between. The CDR3 runs 16 residues. Germline lookup yields CDR1 SGHRS and CDR2 YFSETQ. CDR3 coding DNA: TGCGCCAGCAGCATTGCTATCGGGGTGATTCAAGAGACCCAGTACTTC. Translation: CASSIAIGVIQETQYF.

This clone was found once. The chain recombines TRBV7-2 with TRBJ1-3; no clear D gene. The ends were cut back, 5 bases at V and 0 bases at J, with 8 bases in the middle. CDR3 size: 14 residues. Germline assignment: CDR1 SGHTA and CDR2 FQGNSA. CDR3 residues: CASSPYSSGNTIYF. For the CDR3, the DNA is TGTGCCAGCAGCCCCTACAGCTCTGGAAACACCATATATTTT.

The CDR3 protein is CASSLGAGLETQYF. The CDR3 nucleotides are TGTGCCAGCAGCTTAGGAGCTGGGTTAGAGACCCAGTACTTC. The rearrangement joins TRBV13 to TRBJ2-5; D unclear. Per the germline V gene, CDR1 is PRHDT and CDR2 is FYEKMQ (reference sequence). Deletions cut 0 bases from V and 4 bases from J, with 9 bases between. The CDR3 is 14 residues long.

CDR3 in amino acids: CASSIRDTEGEQFF. Here the CDR3 DNA reads TGTGCCAGCAGCATCCGGGACACCGAAGGGGAGCAGTTCTTC. V is TRBV11-3 and J is TRBJ2-1, with D possibly matching TRBD1 (6 bases). Germline CDR1 is SGHNT and CDR2 is YENEEA. Trimming cost V 5 bases and J 10 bases, with 18 bases left between them. The CDR3 spans 14 residues.

The rearrangement links TRBV7-9 to TRBJ1-1; possible D gene TRBD1, 5 bases. V was clipped by 5 bases and J by 4 bases, with 17 bases between them. Per germline, CDR1 SEHNR and CDR2 FQNEAQ (reference sequence). The CDR3 loop spans 15 amino acids. CDR3 in amino acids: CASSGEGRRSTEAFF. As DNA, the CDR3 is TGTGCCAGCAGCGGAGAGGGACGGAGGAGCACTGAAGCTTTCTTT.

The CDR3 sequence is CASSLSQGATQYF. The CDR3 DNA sequence: TGTGCCAGCAGTTTAAGCCAAGGCGCTACCCAGTACTTC. The rearrangement joins TRBV28 to TRBJ2-5; D gene unclear. The CDR3 length is 13 residues. V was pared by 2 bases and J by 8 bases, with 12 bases between. The V gene's germline CDR1 is MDHEN and CDR2 SYDVKM.

This chain joins TRBV7-6 and TRBJ1-5; no firm D call. Germline V gene lookup returns CDR1 SGHVS and CDR2 FNYEAQ. Trimming took 1 base from V and 2 from J, leaving 9 bases between them. The CDR3 has 15 amino acids. CDR3 coding DNA: TGTGCCAGCAGCTTAGGACCCGGCGGCAATCAGCCCCAGCATTTT. Protein sequence: CASSLGPGGNQPQHF.

The DNA for the CDR3 is TGTGCCAGCTCACCACCGCACCCACCCCAAGAGACCCAGTACTTC. Residues: CASSPPHPPQETQYF. The rearrangement uses TRBV18 and TRBJ2-5; D not certain. Trimming took 0 bases from V and 1 from J, leaving 9 bases between them. Germline values: CDR1 KGHSH, CDR2 LQKENI. There are 15 residues in the CDR3.

This chain joins TRBV2 and TRBJ2-7; D call uncertain. The CDR3 is 13 residues long. CDR1 is SNHLY and CDR2 is FYNNEI in the germline V gene. Trimming removed 5 bases at V and 3 bases at J, with 11 bases between. The CDR3 region has the DNA TGTGCCAGCAGTAGCCCCTTCGACTACGAGCAGTACTTC. Amino acid sequence: CASSSPFDYEQYF.

This rearrangement joins TRBV9 to TRBJ1-5; unclear D gene. With 0 bases removed from V and 8 bases from J, the gap between germline ends came to 12 bases. The germline V gene encodes CDR1 SGDLS and CDR2 YYNGEE. This CDR3 region has 14 residues. The CDR3 is CASSVASEIKPQHF. CDR3 nucleotides: TGTGCCAGCAGCGTAGCCTCCGAAATCAAGCCCCAGCATTTT.

The CDR3 region has the DNA TGTGCCAGCAGCGCGATGACAGGGTTTGGCTACACCTTC. This codes for CASSAMTGFGYTF. V usage is TRBV9 and J usage is TRBJ1-2; 7 bases align to TRBD1. After removal of 3 bases from V and 7 bases from J, the junction contained 6 bases not matched to a gene. CDR3 length: 13 amino acids. Germline V CDR1 and CDR2: SGDLS, YYNGEE.

CDR3 DNA sequence: TGTGCCAGTAGTGGGTTAGGGGGCGTTGGTCCCAAAAACATTCAGTACTTC. Translation gives CASSGLGGVGPKNIQYF. This chain uses TRBV19 with TRBJ2-4, with 7 bases fitting TRBD1. V shed 5 bases, J shed 2 bases, and the junction held 12 bases outside the gene matches. Germline V gene sequence: CDR1 LNHDA, CDR2 SQIVND (reference sequence). The CDR3 loop spans 17 amino acids.

This rearrangement joins TRBV28 to TRBJ2-2; D tentatively fits TRBD1 or TRBD2 (5 bases each). The CDR3 covers 14 residues. Germline V gene sequence: CDR1 MDHEN, CDR2 SYDVKM. Trimming left V 5 bases short and J 4 bases short, with 11 bases between. DNA of the CDR3: TGTGCCAGCAGTCGAGGGACGCGCACCGGGGAGCTGTTTTTT. It translates to CASSRGTRTGELFF.

The chain's CDR3 is CASSLGWNTEAFF. The CDR3 DNA sequence: TGTGCCAGCAGCTTAGGCTGGAACACTGAAGCTTTCTTT. This chain uses TRBV11-3 with TRBJ1-1; no definite D call. V lost 1 base and J lost 1, with 4 bases in between. CDR3 size: 13 residues. Germline V lookup: CDR1 SGHNT, CDR2 YENEEA.

The V gene is TRBV6-1, the J gene TRBJ2-7; D gene uncertain. The CDR3 has 15 residues. CDR1 MNHNS and CDR2 SASEGT come from the germline V gene. V dropped 3 bases and J dropped 1 base, with 13 bases sitting between them. CDR3 sequence: CASSERPAGSYEQYF. CDR3 sequence (DNA): TGTGCCAGCAGTGAGCGGCCAGCAGGTTCCTACGAGCAGTACTTC.

This chain uses TRBV18 with TRBJ1-4, with 7 bases lining up with TRBD1. This CDR3 is built from 15 residues. Germline V gene lookup returns CDR1 KGHSH and CDR2 LQKENI. Trimming took 5 bases from V and 7 from J; bases not matched to a gene: 10. The CDR3 is CASSSLRQGLEKLFF. CDR3 bases: TGTGCCAGCTCATCCCTCCGACAGGGTCTTGAAAAACTGTTTTTT.

The chain carries TRBV28 and TRBJ2-3, with 10 bases identical to TRBD2. Trimming removed 4 bases from V and 4 bases from J; junction bases left unmatched: 14. The CDR3 is 18 amino acids. The germline gives CDR1 MDHEN, CDR2 SYDVKM. The CDR3, as DNA: TGTGCCAGCAGTTCCCTCCCCCAGCTAGCGGGAGAAGCAGATACGCAGTATTTT. It yields the protein CASSSLPQLAGEADTQYF.